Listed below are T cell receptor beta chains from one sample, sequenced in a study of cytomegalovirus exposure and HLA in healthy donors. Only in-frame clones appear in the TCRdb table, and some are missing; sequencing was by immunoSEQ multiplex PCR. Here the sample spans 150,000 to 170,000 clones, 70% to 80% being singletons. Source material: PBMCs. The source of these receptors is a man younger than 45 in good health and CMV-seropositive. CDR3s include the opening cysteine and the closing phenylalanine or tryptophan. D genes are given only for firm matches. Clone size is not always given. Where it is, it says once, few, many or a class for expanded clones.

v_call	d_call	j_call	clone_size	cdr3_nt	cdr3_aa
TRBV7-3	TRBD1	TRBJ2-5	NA	TGTGCCAGCCGGGACAGGGAGACCCAGTACTTC	CASRDRETQYF
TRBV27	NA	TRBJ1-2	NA	TGTGCCAGCAGTTTATCTGGCAGTTCTAACTATGGCTACACCTTC	CASSLSGSSNYGYTF
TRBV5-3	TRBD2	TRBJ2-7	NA	TGTGCCAGAAGCCCCAGTCTAGCGGCCTCCTACGAGCAGTACTTC	CARSPSLAASYEQYF
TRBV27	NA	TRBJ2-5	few	TGTGCCAGCAGTCCAAATCGGGAGACCCAGTACTTC	CASSPNRETQYF
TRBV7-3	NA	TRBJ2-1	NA	TGTGCCAGCAGCCCAAACGGGCTAGCTGTCAATGGTGAGCAGTTCTTC	CASSPNGLAVNGEQFF
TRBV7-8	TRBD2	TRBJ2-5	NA	TGTGCCAGCAGGGACGGGACTACACAAGAGACCCAGTACTTC	CASRDGTTQETQYF
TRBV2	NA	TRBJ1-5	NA	TGTGCCAGCAAATCACCGTTTGACAGCGATAATCAGCCCCAGCATTTT	CASKSPFDSDNQPQHF
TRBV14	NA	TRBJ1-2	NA	TGTGCCAGCAGCCAAGATGCCGGGAGCGGCTACACCTTC	CASSQDAGSGYTF
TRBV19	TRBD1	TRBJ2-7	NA	TGTGCCAGTAGTATCTCAGGGGGCAGCCCCTCCTACGAGCAGTACTTC	CASSISGGSPSYEQYF
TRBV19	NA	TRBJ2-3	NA	TGTGCCAGTAGTCCTGTGGAGGGTACAGATACGCAGTATTTT	CASSPVEGTDTQYF
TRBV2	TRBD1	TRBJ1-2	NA	TGTGCCAGCAGCCTAGGGACAGGTTTAAGTGGCTACACCTTC	CASSLGTGLSGYTF